The 25 T cell receptor beta chains below all came from one sample that was sequenced in a study of cytomegalovirus exposure and HLA in healthy donors. The data were produced by immunoSEQ multiplex PCR, yet TCRdb's version contains in-frame clones alone and is incomplete. Here the sample spans 150,000 to 200,000 clones, 95% to 97% being singletons. The sequencing sample was made of PBMCs. All receptors derive from a woman aged 18-29 years in good health and CMV-seronegative.

The chain joins TRBV13 to TRBJ2-5, with D maybe TRBD1 (6 bases). V dropped 5 bases and J dropped 3 bases, with 13 bases sitting between them. Germline V gene sequence: CDR1 PRHDT, CDR2 FYEKMQ (reference sequence). This CDR3 comprises 14 residues. This CDR3 reads CASSAWDTKETQYF. DNA of the CDR3: TGTGCCAGCAGCGCCTGGGACACCAAAGAGACCCAGTACTTC.

This chain uses TRBV7-9 with TRBJ1-1, with 8 bases identical to TRBD1. The CDR3 runs 15 residues. V lost 2 bases to trimming and J lost 2 bases; unmatched junction nucleotides: 4. The germline V gene encodes CDR1 SEHNR and CDR2 FQNEAQ (reference sequence). The CDR3 loop is CASSLPGQGNTEAFF. In nucleotides, the CDR3 is TGTGCCAGCAGCTTACCCGGACAGGGAAACACTGAAGCTTTCTTT.

This chain joins TRBV9 and TRBJ1-6, with D perhaps matching TRBD1 (5 bases). The CDR3 contains 15 residues. Per germline, CDR1 SGDLS and CDR2 YYNGEE. V lost 0 bases, J lost 6 bases, and 10 bases lay in between. Written as DNA, the CDR3 is TGTGCCAGCAGCGTAGCGACAGCTACTAATTCACCCCTCCACTTT. It is translated as CASSVATATNSPLHF.

The count of this clone is one. The chain is built from TRBV6-4 and TRBJ2-3; D is possibly TRBD2 (6 bases). The V end lost 6 bases, the J end lost 1 base, and 11 bases lay between the germline ends. CDR3 length: 14 amino acids. Germline assignment: CDR1 MRHNA and CDR2 SNTAGT. The CDR3 sequence is CASSLSGGTDTQYF. DNA for the CDR3: TGTGCCAGCAGCCTATCGGGGGGCACAGATACGCAGTATTTT.

The genes are TRBV7-2 and TRBJ1-2; 8 bases match TRBD1. CDR1 SGHTA and CDR2 FQGNSA come from the germline V gene. With V trimmed by 1 base and J by 12 bases, 4 bases remained unmatched. This CDR3 region has 12 residues. The chain's CDR3 is CASSLEGTGHTF. CDR3 in DNA: TGTGCCAGCAGCTTAGAGGGGACAGGCCACACCTTC.

The J gene is TRBJ2-1, the V gene TRBV6-5; D possibly corresponds to TRBD2 (5 bases). V was pared by 0 bases and J by 9 bases, with 6 bases between. Per the germline V gene, CDR1 is MNHEY and CDR2 is SVGAGI. The CDR3 extends over 12 amino acids. CDR3 amino acids: CASSYSGSEQFF. The DNA of the CDR3 is TGTGCCAGCAGTTACTCGGGGAGTGAGCAGTTCTTC.

The chain has TRBV5-1 and TRBJ1-1, with D perhaps TRBD1 (5 bases). Looked up from germline, CDR1 is SGHRS and CDR2 is YFSETQ. CDR3 length: 13 residues. V gave up 4 bases and J gave up 3 bases, with 10 bases separating them. The chain's CDR3 is CASSPGGDTEAFF. The DNA of the CDR3 is TGCGCCAGCAGCCCCGGAGGGGACACTGAAGCTTTCTTT.

V gene TRBV2 combines with J gene TRBJ2-5; 9 bases line up with TRBD2. The V and J ends lost 0 bases and 3 bases, in that order; junction bases with no gene match: 8. The CDR3 has 17 amino acids. Germline CDR1 and CDR2: SNHLY and FYNNEI. CDR3 bases: TGTGCCAGCAGTGAAGCGCTTAGCGGGGGTGCGAAAGAGACCCAGTACTTC. This translates into CASSEALSGGAKETQYF.

The gene calls are TRBV11-2 and TRBJ2-7, with 8 nucleotides matching TRBD2. CDR1 and CDR2 (germline): SGHAT, FQNNGV. This CDR3 has 13 amino acids. Trimming took 5 bases from V and 6 from J; bases not matched to a gene: 6. The CDR3 nucleotides are TGTGCCAGCAGCATTAGCGGGGCACGCGAGCAGTACTTC. Translation gives CASSISGAREQYF.

The rearrangement links TRBV9 to TRBJ2-1; TRBD2 matches at 16 bases. CDR3 size: 14 residues. The ends lost 2 bases at V and 11 bases at J; junction bases unmatched: 1. Germline V gene lookup returns CDR1 SGDLS and CDR2 YYNGEE. Here the CDR3 reads CASSVGLAGGKQFF. As DNA, the CDR3 is TGTGCCAGCAGCGTGGGACTAGCGGGGGGGAAGCAGTTCTTC.

The chain combines TRBV7-9 with TRBJ1-1; 7 nucleotides line up with TRBD1. The length of the CDR3 is 16 residues. V lost 5 bases to trimming and J lost 1 base; unmatched junction nucleotides: 10. CDR1 and CDR2 (germline): SEHNR, FQNEAQ (reference sequence). The CDR3 nucleotides are TGTGCCAGCAGCCCCGGGGACAGTACATGGAACACTGAAGCTTTCTTT. Translating gives CASSPGDSTWNTEAFF.

This chain uses TRBV11-2 with TRBJ2-7, with D possibly being TRBD2 (7 bases). This CDR3 comprises 15 residues. Deletions cut 5 bases from V and 4 bases from J, with 18 bases between. The germline V gene has CDR1 SGHAT and CDR2 FQNNGV. The CDR3 sequence is CASSVNDGGLYEQYF. In DNA form, the CDR3 reads TGTGCCAGCAGCGTAAACGACGGGGGGCTGTACGAGCAGTACTTC.

The genes are TRBV29-1 and TRBJ1-1, with D possibly being TRBD1 (6 bases). CDR1 is SQVTM and CDR2 is ANQGSEA in the germline V gene. The V gene lost 1 base and the J gene lost 6 bases, with 12 bases spanning the gap. The CDR3 runs 13 residues. CDR3 DNA: TGCAGCGTTGAAGTGGGGGCTATTGCTGAAGCTTTCTTT. Protein product: CSVEVGAIAEAFF.

The rearrangement joins TRBV4-3 to TRBJ2-7; possibly TRBD1 for D (7 bases). The CDR3 extends over 14 amino acids. CDR1 and CDR2 (germline): LGHNA, YSLEER. Trimming left V 0 bases short and J 10 bases short, with 16 bases between. As DNA, the CDR3 is TGCGCCAGCAGCCAAGAAGTCAGAGGAGGGGGCCAGTACTTC. The encoded protein is CASSQEVRGGGQYF.

V usage is TRBV19 and J usage is TRBJ1-6; 7 nucleotides agree with TRBD1. The CDR3 extends over 17 amino acids. CDR1 is LNHDA and CDR2 is SQIVND in the germline V gene (reference sequence). Trimming removed 3 bases from V and 9 bases from J; junction bases left unmatched: 14. The CDR3 DNA reads TGTGCCAGTAGTATCTGGACAGGATCAGGTCGTGGTTCACCCCTCCACTTT. This gives the protein CASSIWTGSGRGSPLHF.

The rearrangement links TRBV5-1 to TRBJ2-3; D may be TRBD1 (6 bases). V was pared by 4 bases and J by 0 bases, with 9 bases between. This CDR3 is 14 amino acids long. Looked up from germline, CDR1 is SGHRS and CDR2 is YFSETQ. This chain's CDR3 is CASSGGQSTDTQYF. The CDR3 nucleotides read TGCGCCAGCAGCGGCGGACAGAGCACAGATACGCAGTATTTT.

This clone was counted a single time. This chain uses TRBV7-9 with TRBJ2-5; D unresolved. Trimming took 3 bases from V and 0 from J, leaving 5 bases between them. The CDR3 has 13 amino acids. Germline CDR1 SEHNR, CDR2 FQNEAQ (reference sequence). CDR3 loop: CASSFGYQETQYF. For the CDR3, the DNA is TGTGCCAGCAGCTTCGGTTACCAAGAGACCCAGTACTTC. Complete variable domain (other parts from reference TRBV7-9 and TRBJ2-5): DTGVSQNPRHKITKRGQNVTFRCDPISEHNRLYWYRQTLGQGPEFLTYFQNEAQLEKSRLLSDRFSAERPKGSFSTLEIQRTEQGDSAMYLCASSFGYQETQYFGPGTRLLVL.

This chain connects TRBV7-9 to TRBJ1-1, with 7 positions matching TRBD1. Germline lookup yields CDR1 SEHNR and CDR2 FQNEAQ (reference sequence). The CDR3 contains 14 residues. Trimming cost V 5 bases and J 0 bases; bases outside gene matches: 3. CDR3 residues: CASSHRGMNTEAFF. The CDR3 DNA reads as TGTGCCAGCAGCCACAGGGGAATGAACACTGAAGCTTTCTTT.

The chain carries TRBV6-5 and TRBJ1-5; no firm D call. CDR1 and CDR2 from the germline V gene are MNHEY and SVGAGI. This CDR3 contains 13 residues. The V gene lost 7 bases and the J gene lost 0 bases, with 7 bases spanning the gap. The CDR3 DNA reads TGTGCCAGCACCTTTTATAGCAATCAGCCCCAGCATTTT. This gives the protein CASTFYSNQPQHF.

V usage is TRBV7-2 and J usage is TRBJ2-3; the D is unclear. This CDR3 spans 11 amino acids. The V gene lost 5 bases and the J gene lost 5 bases, with 5 bases spanning the gap. Germline CDR1 reads SGHTA; CDR2 reads FQGNSA. CDR3 amino acids: CASSPVDTQYF. CDR3 DNA: TGTGCCAGCAGCCCAGTAGATACGCAGTATTTT.

The V and J genes are TRBV11-1 and TRBJ1-1, with D possibly TRBD1 on 5 matching bases. Deletions cut 3 bases from V and 4 bases from J, with 12 bases between. This CDR3 is built from 14 residues. Germline V CDR1 and CDR2: SGHAT, FQDESV (reference sequence). The CDR3 DNA reads TGTGCCAGCAGCTTCGGGGGGAGTTCCACTGAAGCTTTCTTT. Amino acids: CASSFGGSSTEAFF.

The CDR3 here is CASSLATGQVYQPQHF. CDR3 nucleotide sequence: TGTGCCAGCAGCTTAGCTACGGGACAGGTATATCAGCCCCAGCATTTT. The V gene is TRBV7-2, the J gene TRBJ1-5, with 8 bases that match TRBD1. The V gene's germline CDR1 is SGHTA and CDR2 FQGNSA. J gave up 5 bases and V 0 bases, and 6 bases lay outside the gene matches. This CDR3 is 16 amino acids long.

This rearrangement joins TRBV5-1 to TRBJ1-1, with D hard to call. From germline, CDR1 is SGHRS and CDR2 YFSETQ. The germline V and J ends were trimmed by 0 bases and 1 base, with 10 bases remaining between them. The CDR3 runs 15 residues. The CDR3 region has the DNA TGCGCCAGCAGCTTGGCCCCAGTCCCGAACACTGAAGCTTTCTTT. Protein sequence: CASSLAPVPNTEAFF.

The genes are TRBV2 and TRBJ1-2; D not certain. V lost 0 bases and J 2 bases, leaving 10 bases between the germline ends. The germline V gene encodes CDR1 SNHLY and CDR2 FYNNEI. This CDR3 region has 15 residues. Written as DNA, the CDR3 is TGTGCCAGCAGTGAAGCGACCGGGTTGAACTATGGCTACACCTTC. It codes for CASSEATGLNYGYTF.

The chain joins TRBV6-4 to TRBJ2-7; TRBD1 agrees at 8 bases. CDR1 is MRHNA, CDR2 SNTAGT, per germline. Trimming took 3 bases from V and 2 from J; bases not matched to a gene: 9. There are 16 residues in the CDR3. The CDR3: CASSEIETGEAYEQYF. The CDR3 DNA reads as TGTGCCAGCAGTGAAATCGAGACAGGGGAAGCCTACGAGCAGTACTTC.